Following are 27 T cell receptor beta chains from one sample sequenced in a study of shared clonotypes between healthy human individuals. Clones were read by immunoSEQ multiplex PCR, and TCRdb kept only the in-frame ones, dropping some. The profile shows 2 million to 2.5 million clones, approximately 95% of them singletons. Sequencing input: naive CD4+ T cells from PBMCs. Subset denoted: CD45RA+ positively selected. The origin of the receptors is a man aged 18-30 years in good health. Some clones in this sample may be carry-over from other donors' samples.

The chain couples TRBV5-1 to TRBJ2-3, with 10 bases identical to TRBD2. Germline loops: CDR1 SGHRS, CDR2 YFSETQ. The V and J ends lost 1 base and 6 bases, in that order; junction bases with no gene match: 14. CDR3 length: 18 amino acids. The CDR3 region has the DNA TGCGCCAGCAGCTTGAGTCTAGCGGGAGCCCCCTACGGGGATACGCAGTATTTT. This encodes CASSLSLAGAPYGDTQYF.

The J gene is TRBJ2-7, the V gene TRBV21-1; TRBD1, as called in the table, went unchecked against the DNA. TRBV21-1 is noted as a pseudogene. The CDR3 contains 16 residues. CDR3 loop: CASSRHTGKGLFEQYF. CDR3 nucleotide sequence: TGTGCCAGCAGCAGACACACAGGGAAAGGTTTATTCGAGCAGTACTTC.

The genes are TRBV5-1 and TRBJ1-1, with a possible D match to TRBD1 (6 bases). The CDR3 totals 15 residues. Germline loops: CDR1 SGHRS, CDR2 YFSETQ. Trimming took 4 bases from V and 1 from J, leaving 14 bases between them. This CDR3 reads CASSQPRTANTEAFF. CDR3 nucleotides: TGCGCCAGCAGCCAACCGCGGACAGCGAACACTGAAGCTTTCTTT.

V gene TRBV28 combines with J gene TRBJ2-7, with 15 nucleotides matching TRBD2. The trim removed 2 bases at V and 2 bases at J, leaving 7 bases unmatched. CDR3 length equals 18 residues. The germline V gene has CDR1 MDHEN and CDR2 SYDVKM. CDR3 in DNA: TGTGCCAGCAGTTTAATTGGACTAGCGGGAGGGCTTGCCTACGAGCAGTACTTC. Its translation is CASSLIGLAGGLAYEQYF.

The V call is TRBV6-5, the J call TRBJ1-1; 7 positions agree with TRBD1. The trim removed 6 bases at V and 5 bases at J, leaving 9 bases unmatched. Germline loops: CDR1 MNHEY, CDR2 SVGAGI. The CDR3 totals 14 residues. This CDR3 reads CASRPQGVGTEAFF. CDR3 in DNA: TGTGCCAGCAGACCTCAGGGGGTCGGGACTGAAGCTTTCTTT.

This clone was detected once. In DNA form, the CDR3 reads TGTGCCAGCAGCACCGGACTATCCAACGAGCAGTACTTC. It translates to CASSTGLSNEQYF. The V gene is TRBV7-2, the J gene TRBJ2-7, with D possibly TRBD2 on 6 matching bases. CDR1 SGHTA and CDR2 FQGNSA come from the germline V gene. The CDR3 is 13 amino acids. The germline V and J ends were trimmed by 5 bases and 5 bases, with 13 bases remaining between them.

This clone was detected a few times. The V gene is TRBV2, the J gene TRBJ1-1; 9 positions agree with TRBD1. Unmatched junction bases numbered 3, after V lost 6 bases and J lost 1 base. The V gene's germline CDR1 is SNHLY and CDR2 FYNNEI. There are 14 residues in the CDR3. The CDR3 loop is CASRGQGKNTEAFF. The DNA of the CDR3 is TGTGCCAGCAGAGGACAGGGGAAGAACACTGAAGCTTTCTTT.

V usage is TRBV6-5 and J usage is TRBJ2-7; TRBD2 matches 8 bases. The J segment lost 2 bases and the V segment lost 4 bases, leaving 7 bases of the junction unmatched. The CDR3 totals 15 residues. Germline CDR1 is MNHEY and CDR2 is SVGAGI. The CDR3 bases are TGTGCCAGCAGTTTATATAGCGGGGATGCCTACGAGCAGTACTTC. The encoded protein is CASSLYSGDAYEQYF.

The V and J genes are TRBV19 and TRBJ1-2; a possible D gene is TRBD1 (6 bases). Germline CDR1 reads LNHDA; CDR2 reads SQIVND (reference sequence). V dropped 5 bases and J dropped 4 bases, with 17 bases sitting between them. The CDR3 has 15 amino acids. CDR3 DNA: TGTGCCAGTAGTCCCTGGACAGCCCGCATCTATGGCTACACCTTC. This translates into CASSPWTARIYGYTF.

This clone appeared a few times. The CDR3 protein is CASSRSDTGELFF. DNA for the CDR3: TGCGCCAGCAGCCGATCAGACACCGGGGAGCTGTTTTTT. This chain connects TRBV5-1 to TRBJ2-2; D is ambiguous. This CDR3 has 13 residues. Germline lookup yields CDR1 SGHRS and CDR2 YFSETQ. The V end lost 4 bases, the J end lost 3 bases, and 7 bases lay between the germline ends.

Points on this clone: Other DNA sequences from this sample encode an identical CDR3 as well. The chain combines TRBV28 with TRBJ1-4; TRBD1 agrees at 11 bases. The germline gives CDR1 MDHEN, CDR2 SYDVKM. V was pared by 4 bases and J by 5 bases, with 0 bases of the junction left unmatched. CDR3 size: 14 residues. CDR3 sequence reads: CASSWDRGNEKLFF. Here the CDR3 DNA reads TGTGCCAGCAGTTGGGACAGGGGGAATGAAAAACTGTTTTTT.

In regard to this clone: Other nucleotide sequences from this sample produce the same CDR3. The chain combines TRBV28 with TRBJ2-7; D is unclear. This CDR3 has 12 residues. CDR1 and CDR2 from the germline V gene are MDHEN and SYDVKM. Trimming pared 3 bases from V and 3 bases from J, leaving 6 bases between. The CDR3 region is CASSFPDYEQYF. Written as DNA, the CDR3 is TGTGCCAGCAGTTTCCCCGACTACGAGCAGTACTTC.

This rearrangement joins TRBV20-1 to TRBJ2-7; TRBD1 agrees at 8 bases. This CDR3 is 11 amino acids long. Germline V gene lookup returns CDR1 DFQATT and CDR2 SNEGSKA (reference sequence). This chain's CDR3 is CRVDRAYEQYF. The CDR3 DNA sequence: TGCAGGGTGGACAGGGCTTACGAGCAGTACTTC.

The chain couples TRBV4-1 to TRBJ1-6; D unclear. Germline CDR1 is MGHRA and CDR2 is YSYEKL. This CDR3 contains 16 residues. V was cut by 0 bases and J by 3 bases, with 9 bases left in between. The CDR3 loop reads CASSQDIRSYNSPLHF. CDR3 DNA: TGCGCCAGCAGCCAAGATATACGGAGCTATAATTCACCCCTCCACTTT.

V and J are TRBV6-1 and TRBJ2-1; 8 positions match TRBD2. Trimming cost V 3 bases and J 8 bases; bases outside gene matches: 12. In germline, CDR1 is MNHNS, CDR2 SASEGT. The CDR3 is 16 residues long. The CDR3 sequence is CASSEPTSVLPDEQFF. Here the CDR3 DNA reads TGTGCCAGCAGTGAGCCGACTAGCGTCCTTCCGGATGAGCAGTTCTTC.

The V and J genes are TRBV19 and TRBJ2-3; 7 nucleotides match TRBD2. CDR1 is LNHDA and CDR2 is SQIVND in the germline V gene (reference sequence). The J segment lost 7 bases and the V segment lost 5 bases, leaving 15 bases of the junction unmatched. This CDR3 is built from 16 residues. CDR3 amino acids: CASSSTGGYTQNTQYF. Written as DNA, the CDR3 is TGTGCCAGTAGTTCAACGGGAGGATATACACAAAATACGCAGTATTTT.

The chain combines TRBV5-4 with TRBJ2-3, with D possibly matching TRBD1 (6 bases). Germline V gene sequence: CDR1 SGHNT, CDR2 YYREEE (reference sequence). Trimming removed 0 bases at V and 0 bases at J, with 11 bases between. This CDR3 contains 16 residues. CDR3 amino acids: CASSLAQRGSTDTQYF. The CDR3 DNA is TGTGCCAGCAGCTTGGCGCAGAGGGGGAGCACAGATACGCAGTATTTT. Based on the CDR3 plus reference TRBV5-4 and TRBJ2-3, the full variable domain is ETGVTQSPTHLIKTRGQQVTLRCSSQSGHNTVSWYQQALGQGPQFIFQYYREEENGRGNFPPRFSGLQFPNYSSELNVNALELDDSALYLCASSLAQRGSTDTQYFGPGTRLTVL.

To note about this clone: The same CDR3 can be traced to other DNA sequences in this sample. The chain links TRBV18 to TRBJ2-7, with D tentatively TRBD1 (5 bases). This CDR3 region has 14 residues. Trimming cost V 2 bases and J 2 bases, with 10 bases left between them. Germline V gene sequence: CDR1 KGHSH, CDR2 LQKENI. The CDR3 coding sequence is TGTGCCAGCTCACCAGGAAGGGGCCCCTACGAGCAGTACTTC. This gives the protein CASSPGRGPYEQYF.

This chain links TRBV5-1 with TRBJ2-1; weak D call: TRBD2 (6 bases). This CDR3 is built from 15 residues. CDR1 and CDR2 from the germline V gene are SGHRS and YFSETQ. V lost 4 bases, J lost 6 bases, and 17 bases lay in between. The CDR3 DNA follows: TGCGCCAGCAGCCTGACGGGAGTTTCTGCCAATGAGCAGTTCTTC. Amino acid sequence: CASSLTGVSANEQFF.

This chain connects TRBV30 to TRBJ1-2, with D maybe TRBD1 (5 bases). CDR3 size: 13 residues. V lost 0 bases and J 6 bases, leaving 11 bases between the germline ends. Germline CDR1 is GTSNPN and CDR2 is SVGIG (reference sequence). CDR3 loop: CAWSVRGSHGYTF. The CDR3 bases are TGTGCCTGGAGTGTACGGGGGTCTCATGGCTACACCTTC.

The rearrangement joins TRBV4-1 to TRBJ2-1; maybe TRBD2 (5 bases). V lost 1 base and J 5 bases, leaving 12 bases between the germline ends. The CDR3 runs 15 residues. Germline V CDR1 and CDR2: MGHRA, YSYEKL. This chain's CDR3 is CASSQGTPRDNEQFF. CDR3 coding DNA: TGCGCCAGCAGCCAAGGGACTCCGAGAGACAATGAGCAGTTCTTC.

The chain has TRBV28 and TRBJ2-4, with TRBD1 matching over 9 bases. The germline gives CDR1 MDHEN, CDR2 SYDVKM. V was clipped by 7 bases and J by 9 bases; unmatched bases: 19. The CDR3 runs 17 residues. This chain's CDR3 is CASTPSWGQGAGGIQYF. DNA of the CDR3: TGTGCCAGCACCCCTTCTTGGGGACAGGGTGCCGGGGGCATTCAGTACTTC.

The V gene is TRBV7-3, the J gene TRBJ2-1; the match to TRBD1 covers 9 bases. Germline CDR1 reads SGHTA; CDR2 reads FQGTGA. CDR3 length: 15 residues. After removal of 3 bases from V and 5 bases from J, the junction contained 5 bases not matched to a gene. The CDR3 coding sequence is TGTGCCAGCAGCTTTACAGGGGGCCGGGACAATGAGCAGTTCTTC. Protein: CASSFTGGRDNEQFF.

This clone was seen only once. The chain uses TRBV18 and TRBJ1-1; maybe TRBD1 (5 bases). Deletions cut 8 bases from V and 4 bases from J, with 14 bases between. Germline values: CDR1 KGHSH, CDR2 LQKENI. The CDR3 length is 13 residues. As DNA, the CDR3 is TGTGCCAGCCATTATGGGGCCGGCACTGAAGCTTTCTTT. Protein sequence: CASHYGAGTEAFF.

The J gene is TRBJ2-4, the V gene TRBV15; D not resolved. CDR1 is LNHNV and CDR2 is YYDKDF in the germline V gene (reference sequence). The CDR3 extends over 14 amino acids. Trimming took 0 bases from V and 5 from J, leaving 8 bases between them. CDR3 protein: CATSREGGQNIQYF. The CDR3 region has the DNA TGTGCCACCAGCAGAGAGGGCGGCCAAAACATTCAGTACTTC.

The chain has TRBV2 and TRBJ2-2; 7 bases fit TRBD1. The J segment lost 5 bases and the V segment lost 5 bases, leaving 2 bases of the junction unmatched. This CDR3 has 13 amino acids. Per the germline V gene, CDR1 is SNHLY and CDR2 is FYNNEI. CDR3 region: CASSLQGTGELFF. The CDR3 bases are TGTGCCAGCAGTCTACAGGGGACCGGGGAGCTGTTTTTT. Full variable domain (missing parts from reference TRBV2 and TRBJ2-2): EPEVTQTPSHQVTQMGQEVILRCVPISNHLYFYWYRQILGQKVEFLVSFYNNEISEKSEIFDDQFSVERPDGSNFTLKIRSTKLEDSAMYFCASSLQGTGELFFGEGSRLTVL.

CDR3 in DNA: TGTGCCAGCAGCCAGACTAGTAAGGGAGGGGCTGAGCAGTTCTTC. Translation gives CASSQTSKGGAEQFF. The V call is TRBV7-2, the J call TRBJ2-1, with 7 bases lining up with TRBD2. V lost 5 bases, J lost 9 bases, and 13 bases stayed unmatched. The CDR3 covers 15 residues. Germline CDR1 and CDR2: SGHTA and FQGNSA.